This record looks at one T cell receptor beta chain sequence and its context. TCRdb recomputed calls from the RACE reads with MiXCR, one row per CDR3 protein. The sample carries 150,000 to 200,000 distinct CDR3 sequences, around 13% recorded once. V was pared by 1 base and J by 4 bases, with 5 bases of the junction left unmatched. This CDR3 region has 17 residues. This sample is drawn from a study of human T cells and chemical hapten exposure. Across the study: Patients were mainly female, each with alopecia areata, totalis or universalis.

The sample's time point: patch test 1, 2 weeks after DPC sensitization. Treatment noted: therapeutic diphenylcyclopropenone sensitization with weekly scalp DPC. V and J are TRBV12-3 or TRBV12-4 and TRBJ2-3, with 13 bases aligning to TRBD2. This TCR came from a woman under 40 with alopecia areata. Some clones in this sample may be carry-over from other donors' samples. The input for sequencing was whole blood, taken in connection with sensitization to the hapten diphenylcyclopropenone (DPC). CDR3 protein: CASSLGTSGSFADTQYF. In DNA form, the CDR3 reads TGTGCCAGCAGTTTAGGGACTAGCGGGAGTTTCGCAGATACGCAGTATTTT.